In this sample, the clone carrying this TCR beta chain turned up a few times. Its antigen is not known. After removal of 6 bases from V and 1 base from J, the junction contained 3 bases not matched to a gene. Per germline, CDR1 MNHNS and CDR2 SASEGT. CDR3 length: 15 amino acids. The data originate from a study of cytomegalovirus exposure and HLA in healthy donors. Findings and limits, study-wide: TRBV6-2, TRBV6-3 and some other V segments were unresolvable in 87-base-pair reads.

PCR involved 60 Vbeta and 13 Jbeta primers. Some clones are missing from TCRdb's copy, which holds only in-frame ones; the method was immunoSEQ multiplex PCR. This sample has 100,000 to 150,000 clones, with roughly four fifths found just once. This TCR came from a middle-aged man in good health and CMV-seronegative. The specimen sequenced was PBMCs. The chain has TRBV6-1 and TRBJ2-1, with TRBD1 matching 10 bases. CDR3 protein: CASRGTGDSYNEQFF. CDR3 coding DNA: TGTGCCAGCAGAGGGACAGGGGATTCCTACAATGAGCAGTTCTTC.